The 25 T cell receptor beta chains reported below all come from one sample, sequenced in a study of shared clonotypes between healthy human individuals. Assay: immunoSEQ multiplex PCR; the TCRdb copy retains only in-frame clones and omits some. The sample records 2,500,000 or so clones, roughly 92% being singletons. The sequenced sample consisted of naive CD4+ T cells sorted from blood. Subset meaning: CD45RA+ positively selected. The receptors were gathered from a man younger than 35 in good health.

This chain uses TRBV6-6 with TRBJ1-2, with D tentatively TRBD1 (5 bases). The V gene's germline CDR1 is MNHNY and CDR2 SVGAGI (reference sequence). V lost 7 bases to trimming and J lost 4 bases, with 13 bases between them. The CDR3 totals 13 residues. The CDR3 DNA reads as TGTGCCAGCACGGCAGCTGGGGGCTATGGCTACACCTTC. Translating it yields CASTAAGGYGYTF.

The CDR3 bases are TGTGCCAGCAGCAAAGAAGTCTTCGGGAAGACAGGGCCATATGGCTACACCTTC. Translating it yields CASSKEVFGKTGPYGYTF. The V gene is TRBV21-1, the J gene TRBJ1-2; TRBD1 was called by the table and not checked on the DNA. TRBV21-1 is noted as a pseudogene. The CDR3 sequence is 18 residues long.

V and J are TRBV7-3 and TRBJ2-3; the D gene is possibly TRBD2 (7 bases). V was cut by 5 bases and J by 1 base, with 16 bases left in between. Germline assignment: CDR1 SGHTA and CDR2 FQGTGA. CDR3 size: 16 residues. The CDR3 coding sequence is TGTGCCAGCAGCCCCCTAGGGGAGGGGGGCACAGATACGCAGTATTTT. Amino acids: CASSPLGEGGTDTQYF.

The V call is TRBV30, the J call TRBJ1-2; TRBD1 agrees at 9 bases. The germline gives CDR1 GTSNPN, CDR2 SVGIG (reference sequence). The CDR3 has 14 residues. V shed 2 bases and J 9 bases; nucleotides not matched to a gene: 10. In nucleotides, the CDR3 is TGTGCCTGGAGTCCCGGCGGGACAGGGAATAGCTACACCTTC. Protein: CAWSPGGTGNSYTF.

The chain carries TRBV6-5 and TRBJ2-7; tentative D call: TRBD1 (6 bases). CDR1 and CDR2 from the germline V gene are MNHEY and SVGAGI. This CDR3 has 14 residues. V was pared by 5 bases and J by 2 bases, with 13 bases between. CDR3 amino acids: CASSAQGPAYEQYF. The CDR3 DNA follows: TGTGCCAGCAGTGCACAGGGACCTGCCTACGAGCAGTACTTC.

This chain connects TRBV30 to TRBJ2-5; tentative D call: TRBD2 (7 bases). The closer fit of TRBJ2-7 to the DNA end suggests the J call may be wrong. Germline V lookup: CDR1 GTSNPN, CDR2 SVGIG (reference sequence). The CDR3 runs 14 residues. The CDR3 spells CAWSGTAGLDEQYF. The CDR3 region has the DNA TGTGCCTGGAGTGGGACAGCGGGACTCGACGAGCAGTACTTC.

CDR3 sequence (DNA): TGTGCCAGCAGCGTAGAAGGGCTGGGGACTGAAGCTTTCTTT. Protein product: CASSVEGLGTEAFF. The chain uses TRBV9 and TRBJ1-1; D remains ambiguous. V lost 0 bases to trimming and J lost 5 bases, with 11 bases between them. Germline lookup yields CDR1 SGDLS and CDR2 YYNGEE. This CDR3 region has 14 residues.

The chain carries TRBV10-3 and TRBJ2-5; TRBD1 might be the D (5 bases). The end of the DNA fits TRBJ2-7 better, so the J call may be wrong. The CDR3 has 15 amino acids. From germline, CDR1 is ENHRY and CDR2 SYGVKD. The CDR3 here is CAISEISRGNYEQYF. In nucleotides, the CDR3 is TGTGCCATCAGTGAAATAAGTAGGGGAAACTACGAGCAGTACTTC.

As regards this clone: The same CDR3 is also encoded by other DNA sequences in this sample. The chain has TRBV5-1 and TRBJ2-1; the D is unclear. The CDR3 sequence is 12 residues long. The ends were cut back, 4 bases at V and 6 bases at J, with 8 bases in the middle. Germline V gives CDR1 SGHRS, CDR2 YFSETQ. The CDR3 region has the DNA TGCGCCAGCAGCCTACAGAGCAATGAGCAGTTCTTC. Encoded protein: CASSLQSNEQFF.

This chain links TRBV7-9 with TRBJ2-7, with 10 bases matching TRBD1. Germline lookup yields CDR1 SEHNR and CDR2 FQNEAQ (reference sequence). V was clipped by 5 bases and J by 3 bases; unmatched bases: 10. CDR3 size: 16 residues. In nucleotides, the CDR3 is TGTGCCAGCAGCCCGACCTCGACAGGGGGCGTCTACGAGCAGTACTTC. It translates to CASSPTSTGGVYEQYF.

This clone is a singleton in its sample. This chain's CDR3 is CASISQVTRKQFF. The CDR3 DNA sequence: TGTGCCAGCATATCGCAGGTGACCCGGAAGCAGTTCTTC. The gene calls are TRBV6-6 and TRBJ2-1, with D unresolved. This CDR3 contains 13 residues. V shed 7 bases and J shed 11 bases, with 18 bases lying between them. The V gene's germline CDR1 is MNHNY and CDR2 SVGAGI (reference sequence).

This chain uses TRBV4-3 with TRBJ2-7; 8 bases map to TRBD1. CDR1 and CDR2 (germline): LGHNA, YSLEER. This CDR3 region has 16 residues. The junction had 7 bases not matched to a gene; V was cut back by 1 base and J by 2 bases. CDR3 sequence reads: CASSQGKQGGTYEQYF. As DNA, the CDR3 is TGCGCCAGCAGCCAAGGGAAACAGGGGGGCACCTACGAGCAGTACTTC.

The V call is TRBV6-5, the J call TRBJ2-1, with D tentatively TRBD2 (6 bases). Per the germline V gene, CDR1 is MNHEY and CDR2 is SVGAGI. V dropped 6 bases and J dropped 4 bases, with 16 bases sitting between them. The CDR3 runs 15 residues. The CDR3 region is CASSNSGTGYNEQFF. The CDR3 DNA follows: TGTGCCAGCAGCAATTCCGGGACTGGGTACAATGAGCAGTTCTTC.

This chain joins TRBV27 and TRBJ2-3; D is uncertain. Germline V gene sequence: CDR1 MNHEY, CDR2 SMNVEV (reference sequence). Trimming removed 6 bases from V and 2 bases from J, with 15 bases in between. CDR3 length equals 15 residues. This chain's CDR3 is CASSHRAINTDTQYF. CDR3 nucleotides: TGTGCCAGCAGCCATCGGGCAATTAACACAGATACGCAGTATTTT.

Comments on this clone: This sample includes further DNA sequences coding for the same CDR3. V and J are TRBV5-1 and TRBJ2-5, with 10 bases lining up with TRBD2. This CDR3 spans 16 amino acids. Per the germline V gene, CDR1 is SGHRS and CDR2 is YFSETQ. Trimming cost V 0 bases and J 5 bases; bases outside gene matches: 7. The CDR3 reads CASSLAQRGGRETQYF. In DNA form, the CDR3 reads TGCGCCAGCAGCTTGGCCCAGCGGGGGGGCCGGGAGACCCAGTACTTC.

As regards this clone: The sample carries other DNA sequences with the same CDR3. J is TRBJ1-5 and V is TRBV18; 7 nucleotides align to TRBD1. Germline CDR1 KGHSH, CDR2 LQKENI. The junction had 2 bases not matched to a gene; V was cut back by 3 bases and J by 3 bases. The CDR3 runs 14 residues. The CDR3 DNA reads as TGTGCCAGCTCACCTGGGACAGACAATCAGCCCCAGCATTTT. It yields the protein CASSPGTDNQPQHF.

The chain employs TRBV11-3 and TRBJ1-5; D is undetermined. The V end was cut by 8 bases, the J end by 5 bases, with 16 bases between. Per the germline V gene, CDR1 is SGHNT and CDR2 is YENEEA. The CDR3 consists of 14 residues. The CDR3 DNA reads TGTGCCAGCCACAATACCTGGAGGGATCAGCCCCAGCATTTT. Amino acid sequence: CASHNTWRDQPQHF. Drawing the rest from reference TRBV11-3 and TRBJ1-5, the complete variable domain is EAGVVQSPRYKIIEKKQPVAFWCNPISGHNTLYWYLQNLGQGPELLIRYENEEAVDDSQLPKDRFSAERLKGVDSTLKIQPAELGDSAVYLCASHNTWRDQPQHFGDGTRLSIL.

The CDR3 sequence: CSVESYSGGPQHF. The CDR3 bases are TGCAGCGTTGAATCTTATTCGGGAGGGCCCCAGCATTTT. The chain employs TRBV29-1 and TRBJ1-5; D remains ambiguous. The germline V and J ends were trimmed by 2 bases and 9 bases, with 14 bases remaining between them. Germline V lookup: CDR1 SQVTM, CDR2 ANQGSEA. This CDR3 contains 13 residues.

V usage is TRBV12-5 and J usage is TRBJ1-5, with D maybe TRBD1 (5 bases). The CDR3 extends over 15 amino acids. CDR1 LGHNT and CDR2 FRNRAP come from the germline V gene. Trimming took 1 base from V and 1 from J, leaving 8 bases between them. Here the CDR3 reads CASGLGQQSNQPQHF. In DNA, the CDR3 is TGTGCTAGTGGTTTGGGACAGCAGAGCAATCAGCCCCAGCATTTT.

The chain combines TRBV30 with TRBJ1-4; D ambiguous. Trimming left V 8 bases short and J 3 bases short, with 13 bases between. This CDR3 region has 13 residues. In germline, CDR1 is GTSNPN, CDR2 SVGIG (reference sequence). CDR3 bases: TGTGCCGCCCGCACTTCGGCTAATGAAAAACTGTTTTTT. This gives the protein CAARTSANEKLFF. The complete variable domain, with remaining parts taken from reference TRBV30 and TRBJ1-4, reads SQTIHQWPATLVQPVGSPLSLECTVEGTSNPNLYWYRQAAGRGLQLLFYSVGIGQISSEVPQNLSASRPQDRQFILSSKKLLLSDSGFYLCAARTSANEKLFFGSGTQLSVL.

V gene TRBV4-2 combines with J gene TRBJ2-4; D unresolved. The CDR3 runs 14 residues. Germline CDR1 LGHNA, CDR2 YNFKEQ. V was clipped by 0 bases and J by 0 bases, with 3 bases between them. CDR3 nucleotide sequence: TGTGCCAGCAGCCAAGATGGAGCCAAAAACATTCAGTACTTC. This codes for CASSQDGAKNIQYF.

Notes on this clone: This same CDR3 is encoded by further DNA sequences in the sample. The rearrangement joins TRBV7-2 to TRBJ2-1; D is undetermined. CDR1 and CDR2 (germline): SGHTA, FQGNSA. CDR3 length equals 11 residues. V gave up 1 base and J gave up 7 bases, with 2 bases separating them. The CDR3: CASSLVNEQFF. In nucleotides, the CDR3 is TGTGCCAGCAGCTTAGTTAATGAGCAGTTCTTC.

The rearrangement uses TRBV10-3 and TRBJ1-5, with unresolved D. Germline values: CDR1 ENHRY, CDR2 SYGVKD. Trimming pared 4 bases from V and 4 bases from J, leaving 14 bases between. This CDR3 comprises 15 residues. This chain's CDR3 is CAISVGQAMNQPQHF. CDR3 nucleotide sequence: TGTGCCATCAGTGTTGGGCAGGCTATGAATCAGCCCCAGCATTTT.

V is TRBV9 and J is TRBJ2-3; TRBD2 might be the D (5 bases). Germline values: CDR1 SGDLS, CDR2 YYNGEE. With 3 bases removed from V and 5 bases from J, the gap between germline ends came to 10 bases. This CDR3 is built from 13 residues. In nucleotides, the CDR3 is TGTGCCAGCAGCGCCGGACTCGTAGATACGCAGTATTTT. The encoded protein is CASSAGLVDTQYF.

Comment on this clone: The same CDR3 is also encoded by other DNA sequences in this sample. The chain has TRBV19 and TRBJ1-5; 7 nucleotides match TRBD1. V shed 6 bases and J 1 base; nucleotides not matched to a gene: 3. This CDR3 has 14 amino acids. Germline CDR1 LNHDA, CDR2 SQIVND (reference sequence). CDR3 protein: CASSSQGSNQPQHF. Here the CDR3 DNA reads TGTGCCAGTAGCTCACAGGGGAGCAATCAGCCCCAGCATTTT.